The 27 T cell receptor beta chains reported below all come from one sample, sequenced in a study of blood T cell repertoires in COVID-19 (dated by TCRdb to the early 2020s). The library was prepared using the immunoSEQ multiplex PCR assay. TCRdb took this table from immuneACCESS and kept in-frame rearrangements with V and J called. Such tables lack part of the clones; where checked against another copy, unresolved V genes explain under half of the gap, and the rest is unexplained. The sample table contains some 300,000 clones; only one count was recorded for 89% of them. The ten largest make up about 2% of the sample. Sequencing was done on a sample of peripheral blood. Source of these receptors: a woman under 40 with COVID-19, enrolled during active disease.

This chain joins TRBV2 and TRBJ1-5; 7 bases are a match to TRBD1. This CDR3 has 15 residues. Per germline, CDR1 SNHLY and CDR2 FYNNEI. The J segment lost 2 bases and the V segment lost 5 bases, leaving 6 bases of the junction unmatched. The CDR3 sequence: CASSYRGLGNQPQHF. For the CDR3, the DNA is TGTGCCAGCAGTTACAGGGGTCTGGGCAATCAGCCCCAGCATTTT.

V gene TRBV5-1 combines with J gene TRBJ2-7, with 8 bases matching TRBD1. This CDR3 has 14 amino acids. Germline CDR1 and CDR2: SGHRS and YFSETQ. V lost 5 bases, J lost 1 base, and 5 bases stayed unmatched. For the CDR3, the DNA is TGCGCCAGCAGGGGCGGGGACAGGTCCTACGAGCAGTACGTC. Its protein product is CASRGGDRSYEQYV.

The chain combines TRBV29-1 with TRBJ2-3, with 8 bases lining up with TRBD2. V lost 5 bases and J lost 0; bases outside the gene matches: 1. CDR1 is SQVTM, CDR2 ANQGSEA, per germline. The CDR3 contains 13 residues. The CDR3 protein is CSVTSGSTDTQYF. The CDR3 region has the DNA TGCAGCGTTACTAGCGGTAGCACAGATACGCAGTATTTT.

J is TRBJ1-1 and V is TRBV7-9; no clear D gene. This CDR3 contains 12 residues. In germline, CDR1 is SEHNR, CDR2 FQNEAQ (reference sequence). V dropped 6 bases and J dropped 4 bases, with 9 bases sitting between them. Here the CDR3 DNA reads TGTGCCAGCAGTTTGTCGTTCACTGAAGCTTTCTTT. It is translated as CASSLSFTEAFF. The whole variable domain, remainder taken from reference TRBV7-9 and TRBJ1-1, is DTGVSQNPRHKITKRGQNVTFRCDPISEHNRLYWYRQTLGQGPEFLTYFQNEAQLEKSRLLSDRFSAERPKGSFSTLEIQRTEQGDSAMYLCASSLSFTEAFFGQGTRLTVV.

This rearrangement joins TRBV19 to TRBJ1-1; 9 bases are shared with TRBD1. The V and J ends lost 6 bases and 3 bases, in that order; junction bases with no gene match: 5. This CDR3 comprises 14 residues. The germline V gene encodes CDR1 LNHDA and CDR2 SQIVND (reference sequence). The CDR3 DNA sequence: TGTGCCAGTAGGACCGACAGGGGGTACACTGAAGCTTTCTTT. Residues: CASRTDRGYTEAFF.

CDR3 coding DNA: TGTGCCAGCAGTTACTCCGGGAGTAGAGCCTACGAGCAGTACTTC. This codes for CASSYSGSRAYEQYF. The gene calls are TRBV6-5 and TRBJ2-7, with a possible D match to TRBD2 (6 bases). The CDR3 loop spans 15 amino acids. Deletions cut 0 bases from V and 2 bases from J, with 11 bases between. Germline V CDR1 and CDR2: MNHEY, SVGAGI.

The table lists this clone with a few counts. This chain joins TRBV4-1 and TRBJ2-1, with 9 positions matching TRBD2. The CDR3 sequence is 17 residues long. Germline V gene lookup returns CDR1 MGHRA and CDR2 YSYEKL. The V segment lost 3 bases and the J segment 7 bases; nucleotides outside the gene matches: 13. The CDR3 sequence: CASSQTDMGLAGNEQFF. The CDR3 nucleotides are TGCGCCAGCAGCCAGACGGATATGGGACTAGCTGGGAATGAGCAGTTCTTC.

This clone was detected once. The V gene is TRBV4-2, the J gene TRBJ1-1, with D possibly matching TRBD1 (6 bases). Trimming shortened V by 0 bases and J by 4 bases, and 12 bases separated the two germline ends. CDR3 length: 15 residues. Per germline, CDR1 LGHNA and CDR2 YNFKEQ. The CDR3 loop is CASSQEFSGATEAFF. The CDR3 coding sequence is TGTGCCAGCAGCCAAGAGTTTTCAGGGGCCACTGAAGCTTTCTTT.

J is TRBJ1-2 and V is TRBV5-4; TRBD1 might be the D (5 bases). The CDR3 runs to 15 residues. The V gene lost 0 bases and the J gene lost 8 bases, with 17 bases spanning the gap. Germline V gene data show CDR1 as SGHNT and CDR2 as YYREEE (reference sequence). CDR3 amino acids: CASSLALVGGLGYTF. CDR3 sequence (DNA): TGTGCCAGCAGCTTGGCCCTGGTCGGGGGATTAGGCTACACCTTC.

This chain links TRBV13 with TRBJ1-3, with D maybe TRBD1 (5 bases). This CDR3 spans 16 amino acids. V gave up 2 bases and J gave up 1 base, with 12 bases separating them. From germline, CDR1 is PRHDT and CDR2 FYEKMQ (reference sequence). The CDR3: CASSLTLGQSGNTIYF. The CDR3 nucleotides read TGTGCCAGCAGCTTAACCCTAGGACAATCTGGAAACACCATATATTTT. Variable domain in full (rest from reference TRBV13 and TRBJ1-3): AAGVIQSPRHLIKEKRETATLKCYPIPRHDTVYWYQQGPGQDPQFLISFYEKMQSDKGSIPDRFSAQQFSDYHSELNMSSLELGDSALYFCASSLTLGQSGNTIYFGEGSWLTVV.

This clone was counted a single time. The CDR3, as DNA: TGTGCCAGCAGCCCCGCCGGGGAGCTGTTTTTT. Amino acid sequence: CASSPAGELFF. The chain carries TRBV7-9 and TRBJ2-2; D ambiguous. Trimming removed 5 bases from V and 6 bases from J, with 4 bases in between. This CDR3 is built from 11 residues. CDR1 SEHNR and CDR2 FQNEAQ come from the germline V gene (reference sequence).

The chain couples TRBV6-1 to TRBJ1-1; TRBD1 is a possible D gene (6 bases). The CDR3 extends over 12 amino acids. Germline V gene lookup returns CDR1 MNHNS and CDR2 SASEGT. The V gene lost 3 bases and the J gene lost 10 bases, with 12 bases spanning the gap. The CDR3 DNA sequence: TGTGCCAGCAGTGAGAGGACAGACGTAGCTTTCTTT. Protein sequence: CASSERTDVAFF.

This rearrangement joins TRBV15 to TRBJ2-1; the match to TRBD2 covers 7 bases. The CDR3 length is 19 residues. The germline V gene has CDR1 LNHNV and CDR2 YYDKDF (reference sequence). J lost 4 bases, V lost 1 base, and 16 bases had no gene match. The CDR3 DNA sequence: TGTGCCACCAGCAGAGTTGGTGGGACGGGGGGTTCTGTTTACAATGAGCAGTTCTTC. Translation: CATSRVGGTGGSVYNEQFF. Complete variable domain (other parts from reference TRBV15 and TRBJ2-1): DAMVIQNPRYQVTQFGKPVTLSCSQTLNHNVMYWYQQKSSQAPKLLFHYYDKDFNNEADTPDNFQSRRPNTSFCFLDIRSPGLGDTAMYLCATSRVGGTGGSVYNEQFFGPGTRLTVL.

The chain joins TRBV7-2 to TRBJ1-2; D gene ambiguous. The CDR3 contains 13 residues. Trimming removed 4 bases at V and 3 bases at J, with 9 bases between. Germline V gene lookup returns CDR1 SGHTA and CDR2 FQGNSA. The CDR3 DNA sequence: TGTGCCAGCAGCTCCCTGGACTACTATGGCTACACCTTC. It specifies CASSSLDYYGYTF.

The J gene is TRBJ2-7, the V gene TRBV5-6; the D is unclear. Trimming pared 4 bases from V and 6 bases from J, leaving 20 bases between. The CDR3 loop spans 15 amino acids. Looked up from germline, CDR1 is SGHDT and CDR2 is YYEEEE. The CDR3 DNA follows: TGTGCCAGCAGCCAGTTACGTCTTTCCCCGGGCGAGCAGTACGTC. It yields the protein CASSQLRLSPGEQYV.

V is TRBV18 and J is TRBJ2-1, with TRBD2 as a possible D gene (5 bases). The CDR3 spans 13 residues. The V end was cut by 1 base, the J end by 6 bases, with 7 bases between. Germline V gives CDR1 KGHSH, CDR2 LQKENI. The CDR3 bases are TGTGCCAGCTCACCACAGACTACCAATGAGCAGTTCTTC. Its translation is CASSPQTTNEQFF.

The chain recombines TRBV13 with TRBJ1-1, with TRBD1 as a possible D gene (6 bases). Trimming left V 3 bases short and J 1 base short, with 18 bases between. The CDR3 consists of 17 residues. Germline CDR1 and CDR2: PRHDT and FYEKMQ (reference sequence). The CDR3 nucleotides are TGTGCCAGCAGCTTGGTGGTGGGACAACAATGGAACACTGAAGCTTTCTTT. It specifies CASSLVVGQQWNTEAFF.

The rearrangement links TRBV7-2 to TRBJ2-5; TRBD2 agrees at 10 bases. There are 16 residues in the CDR3. V gave up 2 bases and J gave up 4 bases; unmatched junction bases: 7. The germline gives CDR1 SGHTA, CDR2 FQGNSA. The CDR3 nucleotides are TGTGCCAGCAGCTTATGGCCTAGCGGGGGTGGAGAGACCCAGTACTTC. Its translation: CASSLWPSGGGETQYF.

The CDR3 reads CASSLLDRDYEQYF. The CDR3 region has the DNA TGTGCCAGCAGCCTCCTAGACAGAGACTACGAGCAGTACTTC. The rearrangement uses TRBV5-4 and TRBJ2-7; D perhaps matches TRBD1 (5 bases). This CDR3 is built from 14 residues. V was shortened by 4 bases and J by 3 bases, with 14 bases between the two germline ends. Germline V gene sequence: CDR1 SGHNT, CDR2 YYREEE (reference sequence).

This chain joins TRBV4-1 and TRBJ2-5, with D maybe TRBD2 (5 bases). This CDR3 has 14 residues. Trimming removed 1 base at V and 5 bases at J, with 11 bases between. Looked up from germline, CDR1 is MGHRA and CDR2 is YSYEKL. The CDR3 here is CASSQGPSGETQYF. The CDR3 region has the DNA TGCGCCAGCAGCCAAGGGCCCAGCGGTGAGACCCAGTACTTC.

The CDR3 DNA reads TGTGCCAGTAGTCCCCGGGACAGGGGCCGTCAAGAGACCCAGTACTTC. Protein: CASSPRDRGRQETQYF. V gene TRBV19 combines with J gene TRBJ2-5; 10 bases line up with TRBD1. Germline CDR1 reads LNHDA; CDR2 reads SQIVND (reference sequence). Trimming at V came to 5 bases and at J to 2 bases, leaving 8 bases not matched to a gene. The CDR3 has 16 residues.

The chain employs TRBV14 and TRBJ1-5, with D unresolved. In germline, CDR1 is SGHDN, CDR2 FVKESK. The CDR3 has 13 amino acids. The ends were cut back, 2 bases at V and 9 bases at J, with 11 bases in the middle. The CDR3 nucleotides are TGTGCCAGCAGCCAACTCTTGGAGGGGCCCCAGCATTTT. This gives the protein CASSQLLEGPQHF.

The CDR3 sequence: CASSDYGQPQHF. The DNA of the CDR3 is TGTGCCAGCAGTGATTACGGTCAGCCCCAGCATTTT. V is TRBV28 and J is TRBJ1-5; D is unclear. This CDR3 has 12 residues. V was trimmed by 5 bases and J by 6 bases, leaving 8 bases between them. Germline values: CDR1 MDHEN, CDR2 SYDVKM.

This chain uses TRBV5-1 with TRBJ1-2; D not resolved. In germline, CDR1 is SGHRS, CDR2 YFSETQ. The CDR3 is 14 amino acids. V lost 4 bases and J lost 8, with 18 bases in between. The DNA for the CDR3 is TGCGCCAGCAGCCCAACTACTTCGTCTGGGGGCTACACCTTC. Protein: CASSPTTSSGGYTF.

The chain links TRBV4-1 to TRBJ2-4, with 7 bases identical to TRBD1. CDR3 length: 20 residues. The J segment lost 5 bases and the V segment lost 2 bases, leaving 21 bases of the junction unmatched. CDR1 is MGHRA, CDR2 YSYEKL, per germline. The DNA for the CDR3 is TGCGCCAGCAGCCAAACGGGGCTGGAACGGGACAGCCTCTCGGAAAACATTCAGTACTTC. Its protein product is CASSQTGLERDSLSENIQYF.

DNA for the CDR3: TGCGCCAGCAGCGTACAGGGCGGGGAGCTGTTTTTT. Amino acid sequence: CASSVQGGELFF. The chain links TRBV5-1 to TRBJ2-2; weak D call: TRBD1 (6 bases). Germline lookup yields CDR1 SGHRS and CDR2 YFSETQ. V gave up 4 bases and J gave up 7 bases, with 8 bases separating them. The CDR3 extends over 12 amino acids.

In DNA form, the CDR3 reads TGCGCCAGCAGCCAAGAACCGGGTCTCCAAGAGACCCAGTACTTC. Amino acid sequence: CASSQEPGLQETQYF. The chain has TRBV4-1 and TRBJ2-5; D gene uncertain. V lost 0 bases, J lost 1 base, and 9 bases lay in between. Germline-derived CDR1 and CDR2 are MGHRA and YSYEKL. There are 15 residues in the CDR3.